This TCR beta chain was sequenced for a study of OX40 agonist ivuxolimab in advanced cancers. Study-level results: Low normalized T-cell clonal expansion was additionally recorded for some nonresponders. Partial responders at 0.1-3.0 mg/kg showed near-lowest clonal expansion.

Patients who had autoimmune disease history or got systemic immunosuppression were left out. A note on this clone: What it recognizes is unknown.

Trimming stripped 0 bases from V and 2 bases from J, with 16 bases between. Germline CDR1 reads LNHNV; CDR2 reads YYDKDF (reference sequence). This CDR3 has 17 amino acids. Profiled with immunoSEQ multiplex PCR; TCRdb holds only in-frame clones, not every one. Of about 83,000 clones in the sample, approximately 85% were seen once. V usage is TRBV15 and J usage is TRBJ1-2; no definite D call. Sample: CD4+ or CD8+ T cells sorted from blood, taken in a trial of the OX40 agonist ivuxolimab. This receptor was taken from an adult with an advanced solid tumor such as melanoma, head and neck, liver or kidney cancer. The CDR3 is CATSRDQPGLVNYGYTF. CDR3 nucleotides: TGTGCCACCAGCAGAGATCAGCCGGGTTTGGTAAACTATGGCTACACCTTC.